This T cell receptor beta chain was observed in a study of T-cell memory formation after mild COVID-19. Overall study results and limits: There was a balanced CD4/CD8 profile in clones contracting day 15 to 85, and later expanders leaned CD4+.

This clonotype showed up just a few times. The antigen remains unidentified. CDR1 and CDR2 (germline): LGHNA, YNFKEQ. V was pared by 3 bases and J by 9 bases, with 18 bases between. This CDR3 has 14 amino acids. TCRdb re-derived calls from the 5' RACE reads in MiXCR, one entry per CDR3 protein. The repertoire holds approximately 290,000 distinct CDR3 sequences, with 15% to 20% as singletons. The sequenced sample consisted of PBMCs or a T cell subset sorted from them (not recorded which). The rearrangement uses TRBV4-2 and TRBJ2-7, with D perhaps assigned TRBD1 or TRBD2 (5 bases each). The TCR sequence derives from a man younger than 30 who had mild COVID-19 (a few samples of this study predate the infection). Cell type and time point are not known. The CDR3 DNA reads TGTGCCAGCAGCCAGGGGGACGCCGATCATAGGCAGTACTTC. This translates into CASSQGDADHRQYF.